This T cell receptor beta chain originates from a study of blood T cell repertoires in COVID-19. Study-wide context: Collection of acute and convalescent COVID-19 samples took place in the United States, Italy and Spain.

TCRdb's copy holds only in-frame clones and misses some; the assay was immunoSEQ multiplex PCR. Of approximately 300,000 clones listed, roughly four fifths were seen once; the top ten hold approximately 15%. The germline CDR1 and CDR2 sequences are MDHEN and SYDVKM. The germline V and J ends were trimmed by 6 bases and 11 bases, with 11 bases remaining between them. The CDR3 is made up of 11 amino acids. This TCR came from a person aged 65 to 85 with COVID-19, enrolled during active disease. What was sequenced was peripheral blood. The rearrangement uses TRBV28 and TRBJ1-5, with D unclear. This CDR3 is CASSETGSQHF. DNA for the CDR3: TGTGCCAGCAGCGAGACCGGGTCCCAGCATTTT.